One and the same sample provided the 19 T cell receptor beta chains below, sequenced in a study of PD-L1 blockade in urothelial cancer. Profiled with immunoSEQ multiplex PCR; TCRdb holds only in-frame clones, not every one. This table holds about 74,000 clones, approximately 80% found once. Source: PBMCs, taken around atezolizumab (anti-PD-L1) treatment. The receptor set was obtained from a man aged 70-80 years with urothelial cancer.

CDR3 nucleotides: TGTGCCAGCAGCGGGGGGCGTGGGACTGAAGCTTTCTTT. Its translation is CASSGGRGTEAFF. The chain employs TRBV9 and TRBJ1-1, with D perhaps matching TRBD1 (6 bases). The V end was cut by 3 bases, the J end by 5 bases, with 11 bases between. This CDR3 is 13 amino acids long. CDR1 and CDR2 (germline): SGDLS, YYNGEE.

The V call is TRBV27, the J call TRBJ2-7; 12 nucleotides match TRBD2. Germline V gene sequence: CDR1 MNHEY, CDR2 SMNVEV (reference sequence). Unmatched junction bases numbered 10, after V lost 4 bases and J lost 0 bases. CDR3 length: 18 amino acids. The chain's CDR3 is CASSSGLAGQVFSYEQYF. CDR3 nucleotide sequence: TGTGCCAGCAGTTCGGGACTAGCGGGTCAAGTTTTCTCCTACGAGCAGTACTTC.

This clone appeared a single time. The gene calls are TRBV30 and TRBJ1-2; 9 nucleotides align to TRBD1. Unmatched junction bases numbered 11, after V lost 2 bases and J lost 4 bases. The CDR3 totals 16 residues. CDR1 is GTSNPN and CDR2 is SVGIG in the germline V gene (reference sequence). The CDR3 is CAWSPGTGPISYGYTF. CDR3 sequence (DNA): TGTGCCTGGAGTCCCGGGACAGGGCCTATTTCCTATGGCTACACCTTC.

V usage is TRBV9 and J usage is TRBJ2-2; 10 nucleotides align to TRBD2. The CDR3 totals 16 residues. Germline-derived CDR1 and CDR2 are SGDLS and YYNGEE. V was clipped by 0 bases and J by 5 bases; unmatched bases: 4. The CDR3 nucleotides read TGTGCCAGCAGCGTAGCTAGCGGGAGAGGTACCGGGGAGCTGTTTTTT. Translating gives CASSVASGRGTGELFF.

This rearrangement joins TRBV10-3 to TRBJ2-7, with 11 bases lining up with TRBD1. The length of the CDR3 is 15 residues. CDR1 ENHRY and CDR2 SYGVKD come from the germline V gene. V trimming: 9 bases; J trimming: 5 bases; junction bases outside the gene matches: 12. The CDR3 DNA reads as TGTGCCATTGGGATTGGACAGGGGGCGCTCAACGAGCAGTACTTC. Protein sequence: CAIGIGQGALNEQYF.

The chain employs TRBV9 and TRBJ1-2, with a tentative D call TRBD1 (5 bases). The ends were cut back, 4 bases at V and 7 bases at J, with 14 bases in the middle. The CDR3 extends over 13 amino acids. CDR1 is SGDLS and CDR2 is YYNGEE in the germline V gene. CDR3 sequence: CASSLDMGGGYTF. The CDR3 DNA reads as TGTGCCAGCAGCCTAGACATGGGGGGTGGCTACACCTTC.

The CDR3 loop reads CASSSQTMNTGELFF. As DNA, the CDR3 is TGTGCCAGCAGCTCCCAGACAATGAACACCGGGGAGCTGTTTTTT. The V gene is TRBV6-1, the J gene TRBJ2-2; unclear D gene. Trimming stripped 6 bases from V and 1 base from J, with 12 bases between. CDR3 length: 15 residues. Germline assignment: CDR1 MNHNS and CDR2 SASEGT.

This rearrangement joins TRBV7-9 to TRBJ2-1; D perhaps matches TRBD2 (5 bases). The germline CDR1 and CDR2 sequences are SEHNR and FQNEAQ (reference sequence). V dropped 3 bases and J dropped 7 bases, with 10 bases sitting between them. The CDR3 has 13 amino acids. DNA for the CDR3: TGTGCCAGCAGCTTTGGAGGAACTAATGAGCAGTTCTTC. It encodes CASSFGGTNEQFF.

The rearrangement joins TRBV6-1 to TRBJ2-1, with D possibly TRBD1 on 5 matching bases. CDR1 is MNHNS and CDR2 is SASEGT in the germline V gene. Trimming removed 1 base from V and 8 bases from J, with 12 bases in between. This CDR3 region has 14 residues. The CDR3 reads CASSEGQGRYEQFF. For the CDR3, the DNA is TGTGCCAGCAGTGAAGGGCAGGGAAGGTATGAGCAGTTCTTC.

The chain recombines TRBV2 with TRBJ2-7, with 13 bases lining up with TRBD2. The length of the CDR3 is 16 residues. V trimming: 0 bases; J trimming: 6 bases; junction bases outside the gene matches: 5. From germline, CDR1 is SNHLY and CDR2 FYNNEI. The CDR3 DNA sequence: TGTGCCAGCAGTGAAGCTGGACTAGCGGGAGCTGGCGAGCAGTACTTC. Its protein is CASSEAGLAGAGEQYF.

The V call is TRBV10-1, the J call TRBJ2-1; TRBD2 aligns across 12 bases. This CDR3 spans 15 amino acids. The ends lost 4 bases at V and 8 bases at J; junction bases unmatched: 6. Germline lookup yields CDR1 WNHNN and CDR2 SYGVQD (reference sequence). The CDR3 region is CASSGGLAGSYEQFF. CDR3 nucleotides: TGCGCCAGCAGTGGGGGACTAGCGGGTAGCTATGAGCAGTTCTTC.

The gene calls are TRBV6-4 and TRBJ2-7, with TRBD2 matching 8 bases. CDR1 MRHNA and CDR2 SNTAGT come from the germline V gene. Germline trimming cut 6 bases from V and 4 bases from J; bases unmatched to any gene: 20. CDR3 length: 18 residues. The DNA of the CDR3 is TGTGCCAGCAGGAGACTAGCGATAAGGGATAGGGGAGCATACGAGCAGTACTTC. Amino acids: CASRRLAIRDRGAYEQYF.

The chain carries TRBV7-8 and TRBJ1-1; 8 nucleotides align to TRBD1. Trimming took 5 bases from V and 4 from J; bases not matched to a gene: 9. Germline V gene data show CDR1 as SGHVS and CDR2 as FQNEAQ. The CDR3 consists of 15 residues. This CDR3 is CASSGNRGVSTEAFF. CDR3 nucleotide sequence: TGTGCCAGCAGCGGGAACAGGGGGGTGAGCACTGAAGCTTTCTTT.

V and J are TRBV6-5 and TRBJ1-5; TRBD1 matches at 9 bases. After removal of 0 bases from V and 7 bases from J, the junction contained 1 base not matched to a gene. The V gene's germline CDR1 is MNHEY and CDR2 SVGAGI. The CDR3 spans 14 residues. CDR3 region: CASSYSTGGQPQHF. DNA of the CDR3: TGTGCCAGCAGTTACTCGACAGGGGGACAGCCCCAGCATTTT.

The chain combines TRBV14 with TRBJ1-2; TRBD1 matches 7 bases. The CDR3 runs 16 residues. Germline V gene lookup returns CDR1 SGHDN and CDR2 FVKESK. After removal of 3 bases from V and 8 bases from J, the junction contained 15 bases not matched to a gene. CDR3 residues: CASSHSLLRTGGGYTF. The CDR3 DNA reads TGTGCCAGCAGCCATTCGTTACTCCGGACAGGTGGAGGCTACACCTTC.

The chain recombines TRBV7-9 with TRBJ2-3; no firm D call. Germline-derived CDR1 and CDR2 are SEHNR and FQNEAQ (reference sequence). CDR3 length equals 14 residues. V lost 5 bases to trimming and J lost 0 bases, with 9 bases between them. CDR3 amino acids: CASSPSLSTDTQYF. The DNA of the CDR3 is TGTGCCAGCAGCCCGAGCCTTAGCACAGATACGCAGTATTTT.

The chain uses TRBV10-1 and TRBJ2-3; 7 positions agree with TRBD1. CDR1 is WNHNN and CDR2 is SYGVQD in the germline V gene (reference sequence). V trimming: 6 bases; J trimming: 3 bases; junction bases outside the gene matches: 6. CDR3 length equals 14 residues. The CDR3: CASSSDRWTDTQYF. The CDR3 DNA reads TGCGCCAGCAGCTCGGACAGGTGGACAGATACGCAGTATTTT.

The chain joins TRBV19 to TRBJ2-7; the D gene is possibly TRBD1 (6 bases). The CDR3 extends over 14 amino acids. V gave up 4 bases and J gave up 2 bases, with 12 bases separating them. Germline CDR1 is LNHDA and CDR2 is SQIVND (reference sequence). CDR3 in DNA: TGTGCCAGTAGTACACAGGGACCCCCCTACGAGCAGTACTTC. Translating gives CASSTQGPPYEQYF. Full variable domain (rest looked up from reference TRBV19 and TRBJ2-7): DGGITQSPKYLFRKEGQNVTLSCEQNLNHDAMYWYRQDPGQGLRLIYYSQIVNDFQKGDIAEGYSVSREKKESFPLTVTSAQKNPTAFYLCASSTQGPPYEQYFGPGTRLTVT.

This chain connects TRBV7-3 to TRBJ2-3, with TRBD2 matching 12 bases. V gave up 5 bases and J gave up 5 bases; unmatched junction bases: 8. CDR1 is SGHTA, CDR2 FQGTGA, per germline. The CDR3 runs 16 residues. The CDR3 DNA reads as TGTGCCAGCAGCGCCGGGTTACTAGCGGGGGGAGATACGCAGTATTTT. Protein sequence: CASSAGLLAGGDTQYF.